This note documents a single T cell receptor beta chain sequence. The presence of a unique molecular identifier marked each TCR cDNA molecule. MiXCR, applied by TCRdb to the 5' RACE reads, yields one record per CDR3 protein. The table lists tens of thousands of distinct CDR3 sequences, 9.5% to 15% of them singletons, with over 40% in the top ten. The data were taken from a study of spatial heterogeneity in lung cancer. The time point here: sample taken at primary tumor resection. Researchers sequenced whole RNA taken from tumor, nontumor lung or frozen PBMC without sorting. The input for sequencing was PBMCs, taken at surgery. The source is a male donor with early-stage non-small cell lung cancer.

For the CDR3, the DNA is TGTGCCACCTCTCCCGGGACAGGGGGCAATCAGCCCCAGCATTTT. This encodes CATSPGTGGNQPQHF. This chain links TRBV24-1 with TRBJ1-5; TRBD1 agrees at 10 bases. The germline V gene encodes CDR1 KGHDR and CDR2 SFDVKD. This CDR3 region has 15 residues. The V segment lost 9 bases and the J segment 2 bases; nucleotides outside the gene matches: 6.